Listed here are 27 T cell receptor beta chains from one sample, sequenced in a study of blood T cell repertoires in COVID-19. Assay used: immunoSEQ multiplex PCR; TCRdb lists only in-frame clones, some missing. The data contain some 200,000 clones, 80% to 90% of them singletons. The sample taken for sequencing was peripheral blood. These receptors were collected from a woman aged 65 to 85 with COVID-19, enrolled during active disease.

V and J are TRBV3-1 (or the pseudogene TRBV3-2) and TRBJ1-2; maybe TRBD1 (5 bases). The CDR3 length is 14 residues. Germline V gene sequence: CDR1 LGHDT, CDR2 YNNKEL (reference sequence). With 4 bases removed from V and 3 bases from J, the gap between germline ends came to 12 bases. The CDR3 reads CASSPLSGDYGYTF. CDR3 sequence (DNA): TGTGCCAGCAGCCCCCTTTCGGGGGACTATGGCTACACCTTC.

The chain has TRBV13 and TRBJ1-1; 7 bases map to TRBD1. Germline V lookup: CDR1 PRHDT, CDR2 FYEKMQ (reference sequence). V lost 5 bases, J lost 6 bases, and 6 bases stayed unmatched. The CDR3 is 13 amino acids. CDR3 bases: TGTGCCAGCAGCCTCCCTGACAGGGCTGAAGCTTTCTTT. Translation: CASSLPDRAEAFF.

CDR3 loop: CASSHGGLQETQYF. The CDR3, as DNA: TGTGCCAGCAGCCACGGGGGGCTCCAAGAGACCCAGTACTTC. This sequence joins TRBV3-1 (or the pseudogene TRBV3-2) and TRBJ2-5; a possible D gene is TRBD2 (7 bases). Per the germline V gene, CDR1 is LGHDT and CDR2 is YNNKEL (reference sequence). CDR3 length equals 14 residues. V lost 3 bases and J lost 1, with 9 bases in between.

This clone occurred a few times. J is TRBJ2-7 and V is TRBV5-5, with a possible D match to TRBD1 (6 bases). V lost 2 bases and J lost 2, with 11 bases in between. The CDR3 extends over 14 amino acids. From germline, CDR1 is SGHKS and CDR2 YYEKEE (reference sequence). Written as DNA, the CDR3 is TGTGCCAGCAGCTTCCCGGACAGCCCCTACGAGCAGTACTTC. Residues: CASSFPDSPYEQYF.

This chain's CDR3 is CAITPGQGQGTDTQYF. As DNA, the CDR3 is TGTGCCATCACCCCGGGACAGGGCCAAGGCACAGATACGCAGTATTTT. V gene TRBV10-3 combines with J gene TRBJ2-3, with 9 bases fitting TRBD1. Germline V CDR1 and CDR2: ENHRY, SYGVKD. This CDR3 has 16 residues. V lost 7 bases, J lost 1 base, and 9 bases stayed unmatched.

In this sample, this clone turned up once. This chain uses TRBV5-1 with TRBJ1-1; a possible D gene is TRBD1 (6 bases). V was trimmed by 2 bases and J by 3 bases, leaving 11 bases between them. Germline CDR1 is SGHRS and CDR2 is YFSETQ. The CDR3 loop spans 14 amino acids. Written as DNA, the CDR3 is TGCGCCAGCAGCTTATCAGGGGTGTACACTGAAGCTTTCTTT. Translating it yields CASSLSGVYTEAFF.

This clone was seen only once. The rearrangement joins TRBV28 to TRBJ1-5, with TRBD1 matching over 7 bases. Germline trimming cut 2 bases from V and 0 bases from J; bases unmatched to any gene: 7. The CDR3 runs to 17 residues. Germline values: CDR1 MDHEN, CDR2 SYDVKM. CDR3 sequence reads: CASSLGGQFYSNQPQHF. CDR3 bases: TGTGCCAGCAGTTTAGGGGGACAGTTTTATAGCAATCAGCCCCAGCATTTT.

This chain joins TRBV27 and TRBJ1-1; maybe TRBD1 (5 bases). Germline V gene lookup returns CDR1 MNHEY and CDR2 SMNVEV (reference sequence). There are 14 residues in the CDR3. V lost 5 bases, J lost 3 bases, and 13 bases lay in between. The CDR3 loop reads CASSRQGKDTEAFF. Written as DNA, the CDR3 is TGTGCCAGCAGTAGGCAGGGTAAGGACACTGAAGCTTTCTTT.

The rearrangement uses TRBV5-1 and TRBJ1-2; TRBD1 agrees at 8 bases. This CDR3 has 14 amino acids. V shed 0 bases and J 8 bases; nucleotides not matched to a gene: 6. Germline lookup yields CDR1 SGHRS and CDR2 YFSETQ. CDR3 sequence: CASSLGQTGVGYTF. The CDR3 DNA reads TGCGCCAGCAGCTTGGGGCAGACAGGGGTGGGCTACACCTTC.

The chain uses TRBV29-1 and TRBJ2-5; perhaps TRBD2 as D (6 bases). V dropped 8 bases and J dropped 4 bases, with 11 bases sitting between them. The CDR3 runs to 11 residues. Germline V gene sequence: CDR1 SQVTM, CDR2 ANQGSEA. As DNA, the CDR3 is TGCAGCTCTGGAGCGGGAGAGACCCAGTACTTC. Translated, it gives CSSGAGETQYF.

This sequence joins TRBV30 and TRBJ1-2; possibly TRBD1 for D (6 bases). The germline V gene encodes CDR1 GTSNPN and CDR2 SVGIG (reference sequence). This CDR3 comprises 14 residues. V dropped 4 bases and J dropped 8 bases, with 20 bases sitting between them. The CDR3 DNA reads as TGTGCCTGGACGACCGGGGGGGCGCGGCGAGGCTACACCTTC. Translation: CAWTTGGARRGYTF.

CDR3 sequence: CASSPGQEAGYTF. The CDR3 DNA follows: TGTGCCAGCAGCCCAGGACAGGAGGCTGGCTACACCTTC. The chain joins TRBV7-6 to TRBJ1-2; 7 bases are a match to TRBD1. The CDR3 is made up of 13 amino acids. Trimming cost V 5 bases and J 7 bases; bases outside gene matches: 7. The V gene's germline CDR1 is SGHVS and CDR2 FNYEAQ.

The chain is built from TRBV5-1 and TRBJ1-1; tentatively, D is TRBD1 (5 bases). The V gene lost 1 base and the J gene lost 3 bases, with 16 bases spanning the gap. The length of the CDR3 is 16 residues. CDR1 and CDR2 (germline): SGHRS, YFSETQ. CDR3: CASSLSRVWEDTEAFF. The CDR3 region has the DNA TGCGCCAGCAGCTTGTCCAGGGTATGGGAGGACACTGAAGCTTTCTTT.

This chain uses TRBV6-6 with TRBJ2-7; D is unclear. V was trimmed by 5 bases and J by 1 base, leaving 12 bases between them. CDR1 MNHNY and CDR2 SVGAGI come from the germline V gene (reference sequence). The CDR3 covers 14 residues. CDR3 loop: CASSPYLLSYEQYV. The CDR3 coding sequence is TGTGCCAGCAGTCCTTATCTCCTTTCCTACGAGCAGTACGTC.

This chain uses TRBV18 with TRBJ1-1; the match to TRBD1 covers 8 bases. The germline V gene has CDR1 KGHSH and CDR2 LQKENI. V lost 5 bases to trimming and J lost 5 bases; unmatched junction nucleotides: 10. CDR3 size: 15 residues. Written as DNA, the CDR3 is TGTGCCAGCTCAAAGGACAGGGTGAGAAAGACTGAAGCTTTCTTT. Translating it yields CASSKDRVRKTEAFF.

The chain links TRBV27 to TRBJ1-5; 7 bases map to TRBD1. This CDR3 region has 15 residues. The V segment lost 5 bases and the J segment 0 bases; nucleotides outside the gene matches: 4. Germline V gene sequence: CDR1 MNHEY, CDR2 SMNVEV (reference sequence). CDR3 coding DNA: TGTGCCAGCAGTGTGGGACAGTATAGCAATCAGCCCCAGCATTTT. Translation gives CASSVGQYSNQPQHF.

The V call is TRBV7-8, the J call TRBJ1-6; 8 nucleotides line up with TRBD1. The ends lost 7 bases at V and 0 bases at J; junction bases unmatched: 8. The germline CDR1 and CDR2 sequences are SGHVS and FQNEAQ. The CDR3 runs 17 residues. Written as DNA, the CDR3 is TGTGCCAGCAAGGGCAGGGGGCAAAGCTCCTATAATTCACCCCTCCACTTT. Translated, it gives CASKGRGQSSYNSPLHF.

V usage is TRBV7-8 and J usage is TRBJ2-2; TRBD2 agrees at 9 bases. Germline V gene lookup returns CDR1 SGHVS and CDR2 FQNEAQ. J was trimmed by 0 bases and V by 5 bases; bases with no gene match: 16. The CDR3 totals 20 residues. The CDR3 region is CASSHLGLAGALANTGELFF. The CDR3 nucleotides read TGTGCCAGCAGCCACCTCGGGTTAGCGGGAGCCCTCGCGAACACCGGGGAGCTGTTTTTT.

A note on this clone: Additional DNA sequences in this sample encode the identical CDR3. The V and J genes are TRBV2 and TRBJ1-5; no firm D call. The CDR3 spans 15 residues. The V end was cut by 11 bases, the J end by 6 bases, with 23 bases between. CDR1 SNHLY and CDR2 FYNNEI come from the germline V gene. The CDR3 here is CARCDEARPGQPQHF. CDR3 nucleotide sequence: TGTGCCCGCTGTGACGAGGCACGACCCGGTCAGCCCCAGCATTTT.

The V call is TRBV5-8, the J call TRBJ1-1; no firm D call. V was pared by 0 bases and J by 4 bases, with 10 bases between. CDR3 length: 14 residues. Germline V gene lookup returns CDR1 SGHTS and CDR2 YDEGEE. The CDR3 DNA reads TGTGCCAGCAGCTTGGAAATAATGAGCACTGAAGCTTTCTTT. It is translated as CASSLEIMSTEAFF.

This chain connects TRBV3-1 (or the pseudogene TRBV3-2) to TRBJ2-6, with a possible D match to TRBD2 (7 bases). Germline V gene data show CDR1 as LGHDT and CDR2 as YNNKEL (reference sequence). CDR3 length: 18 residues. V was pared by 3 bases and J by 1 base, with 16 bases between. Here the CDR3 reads CASSHVTRGGSGANVLTF. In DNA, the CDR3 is TGTGCCAGCAGCCACGTCACGAGGGGGGGTTCTGGGGCCAACGTCCTGACTTTC.

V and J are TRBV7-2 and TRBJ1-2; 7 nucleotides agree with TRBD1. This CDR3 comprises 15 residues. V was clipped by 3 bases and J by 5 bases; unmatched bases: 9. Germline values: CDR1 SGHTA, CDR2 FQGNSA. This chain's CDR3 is CASSFSQGGGYGYTF. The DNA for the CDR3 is TGTGCCAGCAGCTTTTCGCAGGGGGGAGGATATGGCTACACCTTC.

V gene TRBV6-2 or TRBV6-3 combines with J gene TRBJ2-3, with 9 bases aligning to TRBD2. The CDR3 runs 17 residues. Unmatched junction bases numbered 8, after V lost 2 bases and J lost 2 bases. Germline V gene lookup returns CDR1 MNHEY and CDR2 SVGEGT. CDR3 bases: TGTGCCAGCAGTTACCCCGCGGGAGGGCCCCCCACAGATACGCAGTATTTT. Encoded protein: CASSYPAGGPPTDTQYF.

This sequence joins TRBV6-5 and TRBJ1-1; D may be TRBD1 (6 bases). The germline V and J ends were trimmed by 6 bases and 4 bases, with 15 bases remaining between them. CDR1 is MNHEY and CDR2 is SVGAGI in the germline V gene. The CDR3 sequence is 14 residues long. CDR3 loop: CASSWGGIFTEAFF. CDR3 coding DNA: TGTGCCAGCAGCTGGGGGGGCATCTTCACTGAAGCTTTCTTT.

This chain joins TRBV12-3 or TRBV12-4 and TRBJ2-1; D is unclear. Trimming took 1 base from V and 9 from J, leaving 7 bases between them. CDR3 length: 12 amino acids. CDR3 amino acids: CASSLVGSEQFF. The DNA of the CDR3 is TGTGCCAGCAGTTTAGTCGGTAGTGAGCAGTTCTTC.

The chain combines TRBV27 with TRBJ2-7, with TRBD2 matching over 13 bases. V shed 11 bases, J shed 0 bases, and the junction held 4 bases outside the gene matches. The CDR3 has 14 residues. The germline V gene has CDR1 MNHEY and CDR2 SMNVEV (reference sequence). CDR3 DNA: TGTGCCGCAACTAGCGGGAGGGCCTCCTACGAGCAGTACTTC. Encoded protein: CAATSGRASYEQYF.

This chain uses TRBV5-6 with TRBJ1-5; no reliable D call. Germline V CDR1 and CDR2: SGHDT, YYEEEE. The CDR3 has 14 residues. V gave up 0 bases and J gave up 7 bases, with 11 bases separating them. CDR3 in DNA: TGTGCCAGCAGCTTGGTCGGCAACGGGCAGCCCCAGCATTTT. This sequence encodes CASSLVGNGQPQHF.